This TCR beta chain was recovered during a study of OX40 agonist ivuxolimab in advanced cancers. About the research overall: The patients' treatment was ivuxolimab, an agonistic anti-OX40 (CD134) antibody. Study observations and caveats: Clonal expansion was seen in CD4+ and CD8+ blood T cells by week 6 at 0.1 to 3.0 mg/kg. Relative to CD4+, CD8+ T cells held more expanded clones on average.

CDR1 SGHTA and CDR2 FQGNSA come from the germline V gene. This CDR3 contains 15 residues. Trimming at V came to 4 bases and at J to 4 bases, leaving 6 bases not matched to a gene. Worth noting for this clone: Its antigen remains unknown.

The repertoire was sequenced with immunoSEQ multiplex PCR; TCRdb's copy has only in-frame clones and lacks some. The top ten clones hold about 2.3% of a sample with about 66,000 clones, roughly four fifths of them seen once. This receptor was taken from an adult with an advanced solid tumor such as melanoma, head and neck, liver or kidney cancer. The rearrangement uses TRBV7-2 and TRBJ2-1; 8 nucleotides match TRBD2. The source material was CD4+ or CD8+ T cells sorted from blood, sampled in a trial of the OX40 agonist ivuxolimab. The CDR3 region has the DNA TGTGCCAGCAGCTCCCCCGGACTAGCTTACAATGAGCAGTTCTTC. Translated: CASSSPGLAYNEQFF.